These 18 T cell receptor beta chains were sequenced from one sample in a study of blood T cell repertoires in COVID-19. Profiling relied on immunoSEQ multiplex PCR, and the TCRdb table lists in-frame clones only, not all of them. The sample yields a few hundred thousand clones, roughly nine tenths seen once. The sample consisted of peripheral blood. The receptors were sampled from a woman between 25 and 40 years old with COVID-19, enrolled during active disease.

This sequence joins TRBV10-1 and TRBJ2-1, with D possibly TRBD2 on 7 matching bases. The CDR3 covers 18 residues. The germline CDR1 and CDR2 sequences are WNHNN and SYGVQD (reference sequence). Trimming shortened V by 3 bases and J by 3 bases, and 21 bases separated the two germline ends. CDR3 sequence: CASSDRSGGQTLYNEQFF. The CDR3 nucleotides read TGCGCCAGCAGTGACAGGTCGGGGGGACAAACTCTCTACAATGAGCAGTTCTTC.

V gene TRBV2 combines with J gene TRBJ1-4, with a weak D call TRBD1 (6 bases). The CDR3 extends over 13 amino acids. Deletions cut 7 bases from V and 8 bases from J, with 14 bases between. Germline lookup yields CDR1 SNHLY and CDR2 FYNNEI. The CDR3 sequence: CASIRQAREKLFF. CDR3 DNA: TGTGCCAGCATTCGACAGGCTAGGGAAAAACTGTTTTTT.

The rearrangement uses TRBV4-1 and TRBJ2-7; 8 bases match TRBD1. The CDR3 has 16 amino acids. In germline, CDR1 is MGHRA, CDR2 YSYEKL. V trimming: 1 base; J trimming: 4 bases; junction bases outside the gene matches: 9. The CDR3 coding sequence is TGCGCCAGCAGCCAAGGGAGGGCAGGGGGCCGGTACGAGCAGTACTTC. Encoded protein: CASSQGRAGGRYEQYF.

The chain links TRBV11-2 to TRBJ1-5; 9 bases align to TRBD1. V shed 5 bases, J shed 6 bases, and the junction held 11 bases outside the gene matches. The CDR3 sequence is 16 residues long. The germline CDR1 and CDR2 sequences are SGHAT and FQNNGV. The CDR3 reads CASSRTGTGIGQPQHF. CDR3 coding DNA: TGTGCCAGCAGCCGTACCGGGACAGGGATCGGTCAGCCCCAGCATTTT. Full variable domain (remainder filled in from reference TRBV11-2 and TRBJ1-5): EAGVAQSPRYKIIEKRQSVAFWCNPISGHATLYWYQQILGQGPKLLIQFQNNGVVDDSQLPKDRFSAERLKGVDSTLKIQPAKLEDSAVYLCASSRTGTGIGQPQHFGDGTRLSIL.

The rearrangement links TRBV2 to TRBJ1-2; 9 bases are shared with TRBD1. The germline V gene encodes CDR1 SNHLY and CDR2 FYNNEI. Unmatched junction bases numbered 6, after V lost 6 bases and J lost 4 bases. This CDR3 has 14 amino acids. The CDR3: CASSAGTGSYGYTF. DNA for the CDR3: TGTGCCAGCAGCGCCGGGACAGGGAGCTATGGCTACACCTTC.

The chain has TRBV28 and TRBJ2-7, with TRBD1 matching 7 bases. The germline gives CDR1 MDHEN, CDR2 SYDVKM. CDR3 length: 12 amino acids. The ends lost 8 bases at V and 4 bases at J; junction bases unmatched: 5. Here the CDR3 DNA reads TGTGCCAGCCAAAGGGGGCGGTACGAGCAGTACTTC. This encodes CASQRGRYEQYF.

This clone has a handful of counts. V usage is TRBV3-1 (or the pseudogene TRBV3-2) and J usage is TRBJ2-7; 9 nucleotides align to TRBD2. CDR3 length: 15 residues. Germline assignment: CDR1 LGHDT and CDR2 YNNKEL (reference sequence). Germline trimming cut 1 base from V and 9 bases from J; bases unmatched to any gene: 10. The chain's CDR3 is CASSQVLGGGGVQYF. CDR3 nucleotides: TGTGCCAGCAGCCAAGTTTTAGGCGGGGGGGGTGTGCAGTACTTC.

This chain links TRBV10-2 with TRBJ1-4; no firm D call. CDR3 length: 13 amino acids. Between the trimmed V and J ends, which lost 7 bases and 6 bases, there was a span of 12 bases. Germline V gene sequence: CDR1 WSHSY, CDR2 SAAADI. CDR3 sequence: CASTSQHHEKLFF. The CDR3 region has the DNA TGCGCCAGCACCTCACAGCACCATGAAAAACTGTTTTTT.

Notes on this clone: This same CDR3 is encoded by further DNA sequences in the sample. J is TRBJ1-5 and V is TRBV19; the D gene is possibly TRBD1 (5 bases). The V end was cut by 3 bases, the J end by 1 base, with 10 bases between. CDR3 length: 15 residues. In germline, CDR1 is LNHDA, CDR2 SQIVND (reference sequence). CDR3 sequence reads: CASSIGGASNQPQHF. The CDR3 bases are TGTGCCAGTAGTATTGGAGGGGCGAGCAATCAGCCCCAGCATTTT.

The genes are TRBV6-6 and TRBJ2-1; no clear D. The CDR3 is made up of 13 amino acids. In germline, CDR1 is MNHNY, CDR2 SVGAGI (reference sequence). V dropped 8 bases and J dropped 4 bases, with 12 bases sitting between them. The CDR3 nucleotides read TGTGCCAGCTCCCTGACTGATTACAATGAGCAGTTCTTC. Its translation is CASSLTDYNEQFF.

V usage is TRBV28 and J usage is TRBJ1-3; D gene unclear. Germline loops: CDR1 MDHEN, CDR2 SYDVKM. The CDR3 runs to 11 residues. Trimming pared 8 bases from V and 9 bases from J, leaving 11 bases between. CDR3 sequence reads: CASSIYGTIYF. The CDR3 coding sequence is TGTGCCAGCTCAATTTACGGCACCATATATTTT.

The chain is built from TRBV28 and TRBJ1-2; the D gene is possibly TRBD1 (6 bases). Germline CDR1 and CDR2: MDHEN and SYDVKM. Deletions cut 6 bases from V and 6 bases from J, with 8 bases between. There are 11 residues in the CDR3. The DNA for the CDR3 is TGTGCCAGCAGCCACAGGGATGGCTACACCTTC. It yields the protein CASSHRDGYTF.

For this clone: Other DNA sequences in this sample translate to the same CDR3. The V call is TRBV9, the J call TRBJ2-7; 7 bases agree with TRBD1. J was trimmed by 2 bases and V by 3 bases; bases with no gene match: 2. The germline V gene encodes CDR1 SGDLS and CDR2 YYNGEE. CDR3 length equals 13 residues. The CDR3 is CASSAQGAYEQYF. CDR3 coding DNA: TGTGCCAGCAGCGCGCAGGGGGCCTACGAGCAGTACTTC.

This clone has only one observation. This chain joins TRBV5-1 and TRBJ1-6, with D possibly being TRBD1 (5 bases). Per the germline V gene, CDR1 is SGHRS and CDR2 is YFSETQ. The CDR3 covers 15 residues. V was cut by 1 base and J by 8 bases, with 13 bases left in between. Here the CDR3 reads CASSLIGVGDSPLHF. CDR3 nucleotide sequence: TGCGCCAGCAGCTTGATAGGGGTAGGCGATTCACCCCTCCACTTT.

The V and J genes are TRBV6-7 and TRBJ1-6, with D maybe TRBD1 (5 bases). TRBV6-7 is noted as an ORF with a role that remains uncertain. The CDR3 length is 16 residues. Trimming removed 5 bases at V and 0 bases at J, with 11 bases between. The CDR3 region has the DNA TGTGCCAGCAGTAACTTCGGGGGCTCCTATAATTCACCCCTCCACTTT. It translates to CASSNFGGSYNSPLHF.

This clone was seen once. The CDR3 DNA reads TGTGCCTGGAGTGCCGGGCCTTGGCCGAACAGGGGACACGGGGAGCTGTTTTTT. The encoded protein is CAWSAGPWPNRGHGELFF. This chain links TRBV30 with TRBJ2-2; 7 bases map to TRBD1. Germline loops: CDR1 GTSNPN, CDR2 SVGIG (reference sequence). Losses at the gene ends were 1 base for V and 7 bases for J; bases not matched to a gene: 18. The CDR3 consists of 18 residues.

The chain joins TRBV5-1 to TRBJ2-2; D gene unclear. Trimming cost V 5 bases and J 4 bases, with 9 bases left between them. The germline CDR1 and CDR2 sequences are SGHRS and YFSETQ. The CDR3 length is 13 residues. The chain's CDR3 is CASSLTPTGELFF. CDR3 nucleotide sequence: TGCGCCAGCAGTCTCACTCCCACCGGGGAGCTGTTTTTT.

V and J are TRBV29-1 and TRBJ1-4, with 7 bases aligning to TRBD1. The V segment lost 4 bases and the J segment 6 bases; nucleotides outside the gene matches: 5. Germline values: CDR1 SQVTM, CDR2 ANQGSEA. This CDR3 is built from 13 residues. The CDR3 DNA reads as TGCAGCGTTGTAGAGGGGGCTGATGAAAAACTGTTTTTT. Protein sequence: CSVVEGADEKLFF.